This TCR beta chain derives from a study of T cell repertoires and Cas9 in healthy adults. Study summary: CD4 and CD8 compartments: SpCas9-reactive T cells profiled for potency, cytotoxicity, lineage.

Turning to this clone: The junction departs from the called germline gene at one end, perhaps through a read error.

This CDR3 spans 14 amino acids. Germline V gene sequence: CDR1 MGHDK, CDR2 SYGVNS. The method was immunoSEQ multiplex PCR; TCRdb's version includes in-frame clones alone and lacks a portion of them. Of tens of thousands of clones in the sample, about 90% are singletons; the top ten hold about 1.6%. V is TRBV25-1 and J is TRBJ1-2, with 8 bases fitting TRBD1. The TCR comes from a human donor in good health. Sequencing was performed on CD4+ effector T cells (CD127+, CD25-, CD137-, CD154-) from PBMCs; culture status not recorded. CDR3 sequence reads: CAGSEWGQDYGYTF. CDR3 nucleotide sequence: TGTGCCGGCAGTGAATGGGGACAGGACTATGGCTACACCTTC.